The rows below give T cell receptor beta chains drawn from one sample of a study of Ad26.COV2.S vaccination and SARS-CoV-2 variants. The table came from immunoSEQ multiplex PCR; TCRdb's copy has only in-frame clones and leaves some out. The data contain approximately 350,000 clones, about nine tenths of them singletons. The sample was peripheral blood, taken in a trial of Ad26.COV2.S vaccine versus placebo. Receptors originate from a person aged 18 to 59 who received the Ad26.COV2.S COVID-19 vaccine or a placebo. Each CDR3 is given with its conserved first and last residue. The D gene is left open where the match is weak. Expanded clones are given a class, and other clones once, few, many or no size at all.

size: NA
V: TRBV14
J: TRBJ2-5
D: TRBD2
DNA: TGTGCCAGCAGCCAAGAGGGACTAGCGGGGCGCCAAGAGACCCAGTACTTC
CDR3: CASSQEGLAGRQETQYF

size: NA
V: TRBV30
J: TRBJ1-5
D: TRBD1
DNA: TGTGCCTGGAGTAGGGACAGGGAACAGCCCCAGCATTTT
CDR3: CAWSRDREQPQHF

size: once
V: TRBV9
J: TRBJ2-7
D: NA
DNA: TGTGCCAGCAGCGTAGGTGGGACACCTTACGAGCAGTACTTC
CDR3: CASSVGGTPYEQYF

size: NA
V: TRBV7-9
J: TRBJ1-4
D: TRBD1
DNA: TGTGCCAGCAGCTCGGGACAGGGCAGTGAAAAACTGTTTTTT
CDR3: CASSSGQGSEKLFF

size: NA
V: TRBV7-8
J: TRBJ1-2
D: TRBD1
DNA: TGTGCCAGCAGCTTAAGAGGCGGGTACCTACAGGGGGCGAAAGGCTATGGCTACACCTTC
CDR3: CASSLRGGYLQGAKGYGYTF

size: NA
V: TRBV20-1
J: TRBJ2-5
D: TRBD2
DNA: TGCAGTGCGAGTCGACTAGCGGAGACCCAGTACTTC
CDR3: CSASRLAETQYF

size: few
V: TRBV2
J: TRBJ1-5
D: TRBD1
DNA: TGTGCCAGCAGGGACAGGGAACAGCCCCAGCATTTT
CDR3: CASRDREQPQHF

size: NA
V: TRBV10-3
J: TRBJ2-1
D: TRBD2
DNA: TGTGCCATCAGTCCCCAGACTAGCGGGGGGCTCAGAAGCTCCTACAATGAGCAGTTCTTC
CDR3: CAISPQTSGGLRSSYNEQFF

size: NA
V: TRBV15
J: TRBJ2-3
D: NA
DNA: TGTGCCACCAGCAGAGATTCAGGGTCAGGCACAGATACGCAGTATTTT
CDR3: CATSRDSGSGTDTQYF

size: NA
V: TRBV7-9
J: TRBJ2-2
D: NA
DNA: TGTGCCAGCAGCTACACCGGGGAGCTGTTTTTT
CDR3: CASSYTGELFF

size: once
V: TRBV2
J: TRBJ1-4
D: NA
DNA: TGTGCCAGCAGGATGGGTGGGGCCGCAACTAATGAAAAACTGTTTTTT
CDR3: CASRMGGAATNEKLFF

size: NA
V: TRBV5-4
J: TRBJ1-3
D: NA
DNA: TGTGCCAGCAGCTTCGGGCAGAATGTCGGGCGCTCTGGAAACACCATATATTTT
CDR3: CASSFGQNVGRSGNTIYF

size: NA
V: TRBV2
J: TRBJ1-3
D: TRBD1
DNA: TGTGCCAGCAGACCACAGGGGAGTAGTGGAAACACCATATATTTT
CDR3: CASRPQGSSGNTIYF

size: once
V: TRBV7-9
J: TRBJ2-7
D: TRBD2
DNA: TGTGCCAATCGGGAGGTCAGCTCCTACGAGCAGTACTTC
CDR3: CANREVSSYEQYF

size: NA
V: TRBV9
J: TRBJ1-1
D: NA
DNA: TGTGCCAGCAGCGTAGCCGACAGTTCGAACACTGAAGCTTTCTTT
CDR3: CASSVADSSNTEAFF

size: NA
V: TRBV5-5
J: TRBJ1-2
D: NA
DNA: TGTGCCAGCAGCTTGGGGGACACAACAAGGGTGAACTATGGCTACACCTTC
CDR3: CASSLGDTTRVNYGYTF

size: once
V: TRBV12-5
J: TRBJ2-2
D: TRBD2
DNA: TGTGCTAGTGGTTTGGTACCGCGGGGGGGCCGAACCGGGGAGCTGTTTTTT
CDR3: CASGLVPRGGRTGELFF

size: NA
V: TRBV7-8
J: TRBJ1-2
D: NA
DNA: TGTGCCAGCAGCTTAGTTATAGGGCCGGAGTTAGGCTACACCTTC
CDR3: CASSLVIGPELGYTF

size: NA
V: TRBV4-1
J: TRBJ2-1
D: NA
DNA: TGCGCCAGCAGCCAAGAGGGGGGTAATGAGCAGTTCTTC
CDR3: CASSQEGGNEQFF

size: NA
V: TRBV7-9
J: TRBJ1-1
D: NA
DNA: TGTGCCAGCTCGAGAACTGAGGGGCCCTGGGACACTGAAGCTTTCTTT
CDR3: CASSRTEGPWDTEAFF

size: NA
V: TRBV7-3
J: TRBJ1-2
D: TRBD1
DNA: TGTGCCAGCAGCTCCCTGACCAGGGTACGGGACAGGACAAACTATGGCTACACCTTC
CDR3: CASSSLTRVRDRTNYGYTF

size: NA
V: TRBV11-2
J: TRBJ1-2
D: NA
DNA: TGTGCCAGCAGCCCCACCCCTAACTATGGCTACACCTTC
CDR3: CASSPTPNYGYTF

size: NA
V: TRBV7-2
J: TRBJ2-1
D: TRBD2
DNA: TGTGCCAGCAGCATCAGACTAGCGGGGGGATACAATGAGCAGTTCTTC
CDR3: CASSIRLAGGYNEQFF

size: NA
V: TRBV5-4
J: TRBJ2-3
D: TRBD1
DNA: TGTGCCAGCAGCTTACGGGACAGGGATTTTACGCAGTATTTT
CDR3: CASSLRDRDFTQYF

size: NA
V: TRBV6-5
J: TRBJ2-7
D: NA
DNA: TGTGCCAGCACCCCCCTAAACAGGGAGCAGTACTTC
CDR3: CASTPLNREQYF

size: NA
V: TRBV2
J: TRBJ2-2
D: NA
DNA: TGTGCCAGCAGTCATAGGACGAAAGCCACCGGGGAGCTGTTTTTT
CDR3: CASSHRTKATGELFF

size: NA
V: TRBV27
J: TRBJ1-4
D: TRBD1
DNA: TGTGCCAGCAGTTTATCCGGGACAGGGGTTAGACTGTTTTTT
CDR3: CASSLSGTGVRLFF

size: NA
V: TRBV7-2
J: TRBJ1-3
D: NA
DNA: TGTGCCAGCAGCTTAGTAGAGGGCTCTGGAAACACCATATATTTT
CDR3: CASSLVEGSGNTIYF

size: NA
V: TRBV7-2
J: TRBJ2-7
D: NA
DNA: TGTGCCAGCAGCAGCCGGGACCTCTCCTACGAGCAGTACTTC
CDR3: CASSSRDLSYEQYF

size: NA
V: TRBV2
J: TRBJ2-7
D: NA
DNA: TGTGCCAGCAGTGAAGACGGCAGGTACAGTTACGAGCAGTACTTC
CDR3: CASSEDGRYSYEQYF

size: NA
V: TRBV11-2
J: TRBJ1-5
D: NA
DNA: TGTGCCAGCAACTCGGGGGGAGCCCAGCATTTT
CDR3: CASNSGGAQHF

size: once
V: TRBV30
J: TRBJ1-6
D: NA
DNA: TGTGCCTGGAGTGAGTTCGGAAATTCACCCCTCCACTTT
CDR3: CAWSEFGNSPLHF

size: once
V: TRBV7-9
J: TRBJ1-2
D: TRBD1
DNA: TGTGCCAGCAGCTTAGCCTCGACAGGGCGGAGGTATGGCTACACCTTC
CDR3: CASSLASTGRRYGYTF

size: once
V: TRBV12-3/TRBV12-4
J: TRBJ2-5
D: NA
DNA: TGTGCCAGCAGTTTGGGTGCTCAAGAGACCCAGTACTTC
CDR3: CASSLGAQETQYF

size: NA
V: TRBV5-8
J: TRBJ1-5
D: NA
DNA: TGTGCCAGCAGCTTGGTAGGGGCAAAAAGCAATCAGCCCCAGCATTTT
CDR3: CASSLVGAKSNQPQHF

size: NA
V: TRBV9
J: TRBJ1-2
D: TRBD1
DNA: TGTGCCAGCAGCGTCCAGGGGGGGCGCAGTAGCTACACCTTC
CDR3: CASSVQGGRSSYTF

size: NA
V: TRBV4-3
J: TRBJ2-7
D: TRBD1
DNA: TGCGCCAGCAGCCTGCCGGGACAGAGGAACGAGCAGTACTTC
CDR3: CASSLPGQRNEQYF

size: NA
V: TRBV9
J: TRBJ2-3
D: TRBD2
DNA: TGTGCCAGCAGCCCCGCTAGCGGGGGGGCGGGTACGCAGTATTTT
CDR3: CASSPASGGAGTQYF

size: once
V: TRBV27
J: TRBJ1-5
D: NA
DNA: TGTGCCAGCAGCCGACGGGTCAATCAGCCCCAGCATTTT
CDR3: CASSRRVNQPQHF

size: NA
V: TRBV5-1
J: TRBJ1-1
D: TRBD1
DNA: TGCGCCAGCAGCTATGGACAGGGAGTGAGTAAAACTGAAGCTTTCTTT
CDR3: CASSYGQGVSKTEAFF

size: NA
V: TRBV4-1
J: TRBJ2-5
D: NA
DNA: TGCGCCAGCAGCCAAGAAGAGTTAGGGTCGTCTGGAGAGACCCAGTACTTC
CDR3: CASSQEELGSSGETQYF

size: NA
V: TRBV20-1
J: TRBJ1-4
D: NA
DNA: TGCAGTGCTAGTCCCCGGCAGGACAGAGGAAAACTGTTTTTT
CDR3: CSASPRQDRGKLFF

size: NA
V: TRBV27
J: TRBJ2-1
D: TRBD2
DNA: TGTGCCAGCAGACTACTCGGGGGGGGAGACAATGAGCAGTTCTTC
CDR3: CASRLLGGGDNEQFF

size: NA
V: TRBV7-9
J: TRBJ2-3
D: TRBD2
DNA: TGTGCCAGCAGCCCTAGCGGGGGCCTCGTAGATACGCAGTATTTT
CDR3: CASSPSGGLVDTQYF

size: NA
V: TRBV27
J: TRBJ1-6
D: NA
DNA: TGTGCCAGCTTACCCACCCGGGACGTCGCCAATTCACCCCTCCACTTT
CDR3: CASLPTRDVANSPLHF

size: NA
V: TRBV19
J: TRBJ2-7
D: NA
DNA: TGTGCCAGTAGTATGGTGATGGGCGGTCCTACGGGCGAGCAGTACTTC
CDR3: CASSMVMGGPTGEQYF

size: NA
V: TRBV6-1
J: TRBJ1-2
D: NA
DNA: TGTGCCAGCAGTCCCTACGGGGGCGGAGGCTATGGCTACACCTTC
CDR3: CASSPYGGGGYGYTF

size: NA
V: TRBV27
J: TRBJ2-7
D: NA
DNA: TGTGCCAGCAGTTTAGCGGGGGCTTCTTACGAGCAGTACTTC
CDR3: CASSLAGASYEQYF

size: NA
V: TRBV19
J: TRBJ1-3
D: NA
DNA: TGTGCCAGTATCACGCACAGGAACTCTGGAAACACCATATATTTT
CDR3: CASITHRNSGNTIYF

size: NA
V: TRBV7-6
J: TRBJ2-2
D: TRBD1
DNA: TGTGCCAGCAGCTTATTCCGGGACAGGGGTAGCGGGGAGCTGTTTTTT
CDR3: CASSLFRDRGSGELFF

size: NA
V: TRBV4-2
J: TRBJ1-5
D: NA
DNA: TGTGCCAGCAGCCAGGGGGCTGGGCAGCCCCAGCATTTT
CDR3: CASSQGAGQPQHF

size: NA
V: TRBV19
J: TRBJ2-3
D: TRBD1
DNA: TGTGCCACCCGGGACAGGGGCGTCACAGATACGCAGTATTTT
CDR3: CATRDRGVTDTQYF

size: NA
V: TRBV19
J: TRBJ1-2
D: NA
DNA: TGTGCCAGTAGTATAGGGTCAGGGGTGGAAAACTATGGCTACACCTTC
CDR3: CASSIGSGVENYGYTF

size: NA
V: TRBV5-1
J: TRBJ1-1
D: TRBD1
DNA: TGCGCCAGCAGCTTGGCACAGGGGATGAACACTGAAGCTTTCTTT
CDR3: CASSLAQGMNTEAFF

size: NA
V: TRBV6-5
J: TRBJ2-7
D: TRBD1
DNA: TGTGCCAGCAGAGACGGCGGGACAGGGAAGGAGCAGTACTTC
CDR3: CASRDGGTGKEQYF